This T cell receptor (beta chain) came from a study of blood T cell repertoires in COVID-19. On the study more broadly: COVID-19 samples collected from the United States, Italy and Spain covered acute and convalescent phases. Sources were T cells, B-cell-depleted T cells, or PBMCs; the material itself was cDNA or gDNA.

Original handling: Estimated nucleated cell counts came from reference gene primer amplification. Produced via immunoSEQ multiplex PCR; TCRdb's table is partial and in-frame only. The V and J calls and the clone size are those of that table, but D and trimming were determined from the DNA. Of about 150,000 clones in the sample, 84% were seen once. This CDR3 region has 15 residues. The V end lost 4 bases, the J end lost 3 bases, and 17 bases lay between the germline ends. The germline V gene encodes CDR1 SGHKS and CDR2 YYEKEE (reference sequence). The TCR originated in a human donor in a cohort sampled during active COVID-19. The chain uses TRBV5-5 and TRBJ2-7; D might be TRBD2 (6 bases). The specimen sequenced was peripheral blood. This CDR3 reads CASSTPLWTNYEQYF. The CDR3 bases are TGTGCCAGCAGCACCCCTCTCTGGACTAACTACGAGCAGTACTTC.